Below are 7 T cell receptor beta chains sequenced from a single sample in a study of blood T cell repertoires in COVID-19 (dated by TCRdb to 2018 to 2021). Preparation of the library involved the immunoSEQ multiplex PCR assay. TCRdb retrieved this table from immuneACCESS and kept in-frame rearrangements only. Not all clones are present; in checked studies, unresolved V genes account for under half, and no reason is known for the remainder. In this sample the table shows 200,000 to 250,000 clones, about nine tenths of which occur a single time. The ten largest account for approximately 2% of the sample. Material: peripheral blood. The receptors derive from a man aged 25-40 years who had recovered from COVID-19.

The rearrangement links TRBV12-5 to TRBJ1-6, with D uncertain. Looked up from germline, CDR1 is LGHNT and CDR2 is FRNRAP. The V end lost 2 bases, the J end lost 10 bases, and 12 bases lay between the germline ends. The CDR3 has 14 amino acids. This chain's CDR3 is CASGLIQEDSPLHF. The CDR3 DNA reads TGTGCTAGTGGTTTGATTCAGGAGGACTCACCCCTCCACTTT.

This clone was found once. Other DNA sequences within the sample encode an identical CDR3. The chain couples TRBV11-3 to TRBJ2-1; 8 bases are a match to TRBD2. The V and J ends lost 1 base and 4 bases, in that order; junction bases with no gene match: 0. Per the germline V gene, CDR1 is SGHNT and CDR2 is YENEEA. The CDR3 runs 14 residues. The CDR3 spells CASSLAGGYNEQFF. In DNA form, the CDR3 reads TGTGCCAGCAGCTTAGCGGGGGGGTACAATGAGCAGTTCTTC.

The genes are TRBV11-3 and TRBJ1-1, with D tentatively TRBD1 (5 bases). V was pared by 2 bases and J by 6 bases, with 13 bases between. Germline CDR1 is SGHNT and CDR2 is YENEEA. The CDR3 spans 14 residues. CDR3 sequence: CASSLRGLSPEAFF. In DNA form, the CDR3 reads TGTGCCAGCAGCTTAAGGGGACTCTCCCCTGAAGCTTTCTTT.

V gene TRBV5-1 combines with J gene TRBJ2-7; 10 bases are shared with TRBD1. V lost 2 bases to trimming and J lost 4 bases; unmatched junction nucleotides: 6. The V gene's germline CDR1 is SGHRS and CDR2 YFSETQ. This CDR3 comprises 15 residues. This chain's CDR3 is CASSFSGQGQYEQYF. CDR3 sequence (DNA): TGCGCCAGCAGCTTTTCGGGACAGGGGCAATACGAGCAGTACTTC.

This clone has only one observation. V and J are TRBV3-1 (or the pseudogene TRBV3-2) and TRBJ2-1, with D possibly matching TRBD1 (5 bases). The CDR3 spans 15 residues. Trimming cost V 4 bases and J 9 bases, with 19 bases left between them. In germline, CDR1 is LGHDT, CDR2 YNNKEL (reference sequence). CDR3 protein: CASSPSSKGWIEQFF. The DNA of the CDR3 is TGTGCCAGCAGCCCCTCCTCTAAGGGGTGGATTGAGCAGTTCTTC.

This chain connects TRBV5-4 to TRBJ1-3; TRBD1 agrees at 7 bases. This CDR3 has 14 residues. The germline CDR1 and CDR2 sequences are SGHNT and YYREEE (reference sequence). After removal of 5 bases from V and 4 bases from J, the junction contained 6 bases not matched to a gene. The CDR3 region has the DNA TGTGCCAGCAGAGCCGGGACAGACGGAAACACCATATATTTT. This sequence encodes CASRAGTDGNTIYF. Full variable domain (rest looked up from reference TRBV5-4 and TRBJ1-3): ETGVTQSPTHLIKTRGQQVTLRCSSQSGHNTVSWYQQALGQGPQFIFQYYREEENGRGNFPPRFSGLQFPNYSSELNVNALELDDSALYLCASRAGTDGNTIYFGEGSWLTVV.

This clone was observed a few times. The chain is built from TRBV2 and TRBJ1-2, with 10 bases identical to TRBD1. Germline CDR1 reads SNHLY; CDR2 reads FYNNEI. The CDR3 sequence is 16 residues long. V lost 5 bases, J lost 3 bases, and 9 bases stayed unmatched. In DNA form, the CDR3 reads TGTGCCAGCAGTTTAGTTCCGGACAGGGGGGACTATGGCTACACCTTC. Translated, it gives CASSLVPDRGDYGYTF. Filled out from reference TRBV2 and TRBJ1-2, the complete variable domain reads EPEVTQTPSHQVTQMGQEVILRCVPISNHLYFYWYRQILGQKVEFLVSFYNNEISEKSEIFDDQFSVERPDGSNFTLKIRSTKLEDSAMYFCASSLVPDRGDYGYTFGSGTRLTVV.